A single sample is the source of the 18 T cell receptor beta chains below, sequenced in a study of T cells expressing NK-cell markers. TCRdb reprocessed the 5' RACE reads and reports one entry per CDR3 protein, with no DNA. The specimen's table records 350,000 to 450,000 distinct CDR3 sequences. Material for sequencing was blood T cells: a sorted CD56 or NKG2C T cell subset, CD4+ or CD8+ T cells, or bulk PBMC T cells (not recorded which). The receptors originated from a man aged 18 to 69 in good health.

The chain's CDR3 is CASSELSSYNEQFF. The rearrangement joins TRBV5-1 to TRBJ2-1. The CDR3 extends over 14 amino acids. CDR1 and CDR2 from the germline V gene are SGHRS and YFSETQ. The full variable domain, rest sourced from reference TRBV5-1 and TRBJ2-1, is KAGVTQTPRYLIKTRGQQVTLSCSPISGHRSVSWYQQTPGQGLQFLFEYFSETQRNKGNFPGRFSGRQFSNSRSEMNVSTLELGDSALYLCASSELSSYNEQFFGPGTRLTVL.

This chain connects TRBV18 to TRBJ1-1. The V gene's germline CDR1 is KGHSH and CDR2 LQKENI. CDR3 length: 14 residues. The CDR3 region is CASSPPMMGTEAFF.

The V gene is TRBV10-3, the J gene TRBJ2-5; TCRdb picks TRBD1, but there is no DNA to check that call. CDR3 length: 14 amino acids. Germline V CDR1 and CDR2: ENHRY, SYGVKD. CDR3 in amino acids: CAIAHGTEEETQYF.

The rearrangement links TRBV5-5 to TRBJ1-1; TCRdb proposes TRBD1, but this gene call is untestable without DNA. The CDR3 spans 14 residues. Germline V lookup: CDR1 SGHKS, CDR2 YYEKEE (reference sequence). The chain's CDR3 is CASSLTGGITEAFF. Full variable domain (outside the CDR3, taken from reference TRBV5-5 and TRBJ1-1): DAGVTQSPTHLIKTRGQQVTLRCSPISGHKSVSWYQQVLGQGPQFIFQYYEKEERGRGNFPDRFSARQFPNYSSELNVNALLLGDSALYLCASSLTGGITEAFFGQGTRLTVV.

This chain links TRBV5-1 with TRBJ2-7; without DNA, the TCRdb call of TRBD2 cannot be checked. Germline loops: CDR1 SGHRS, CDR2 YFSETQ. CDR3 length: 17 amino acids. CDR3 amino acids: CASSLVGRQAGSYEQYF.

The CDR3 protein is CASSPGLAGQTQYF. The chain has TRBV19 and TRBJ2-5; the D call from TCRdb, TRBD2, cannot be confirmed without DNA. The CDR3 spans 14 residues. Germline V gene sequence: CDR1 LNHDA, CDR2 SQIVND (reference sequence).

V usage is TRBV5-5 and J usage is TRBJ2-7. The CDR3 sequence is 13 residues long. Germline lookup yields CDR1 SGHKS and CDR2 YYEKEE (reference sequence). CDR3 in amino acids: CASSSLVSNEQYF.

The rearrangement joins TRBV10-2 to TRBJ2-3; as DNA is missing, the TRBD2 call by TCRdb cannot be tested. The CDR3 covers 15 residues. The germline CDR1 and CDR2 sequences are WSHSY and SAAADI. The CDR3 here is CASSSGTSSTDTQYF.

The chain links TRBV5-5 to TRBJ2-1; no DNA is available, so the TRBD1 call from TCRdb remains unchecked. The CDR3 covers 17 residues. From germline, CDR1 is SGHKS and CDR2 YYEKEE (reference sequence). CDR3 sequence: CASSLRGLLSSYNEQFF.

This chain links TRBV7-2 with TRBJ1-4. Germline loops: CDR1 SGHTA, CDR2 FQGNSA. This CDR3 has 16 amino acids. CDR3 protein: CASSLVPGGGNEKLFF. The full variable domain, with the rest looked up from reference TRBV7-2 and TRBJ1-4, is GAGVSQSPSNKVTEKGKDVELRCDPISGHTALYWYRQSLGQGLEFLIYFQGNSAPDKSGLPSDRFSAERTGGSVSTLTIQRTQQEDSAVYLCASSLVPGGGNEKLFFGSGTQLSVL.

This sequence joins TRBV20-1 and TRBJ2-2; TCRdb names TRBD1, which stays unverified in the absence of DNA. This CDR3 comprises 15 residues. Germline loops: CDR1 DFQATT, CDR2 SNEGSKA (reference sequence). CDR3 in amino acids: CSARQTGGGVGELFF.

The V and J genes are TRBV18 and TRBJ1-1; TCRdb selects TRBD1, and the lack of DNA leaves this call unchecked. The germline CDR1 and CDR2 sequences are KGHSH and LQKENI. The CDR3 totals 16 residues. This CDR3 is CASSPKLQGVETEAFF.

The gene calls are TRBV11-2 and TRBJ1-2; the D call from TCRdb, TRBD1, cannot be confirmed without DNA. Germline lookup yields CDR1 SGHAT and CDR2 FQNNGV. The length of the CDR3 is 14 residues. The CDR3 loop reads CASSLGQLNYGYTF.

This chain connects TRBV18 to TRBJ2-1. There are 17 residues in the CDR3. Germline values: CDR1 KGHSH, CDR2 LQKENI. The CDR3 here is CASSPLLSGLPNNEQFF.

The chain carries TRBV18 and TRBJ2-7; checking the TCRdb D call of TRBD1 is not possible without DNA. The length of the CDR3 is 13 residues. CDR1 KGHSH and CDR2 LQKENI come from the germline V gene. The CDR3 loop reads CASSTRQGGEQYF.

This chain links TRBV12-3 or TRBV12-4 with TRBJ1-2. There are 14 residues in the CDR3. The CDR3 sequence: CASSLCWGSCGYTF.

The rearrangement uses TRBV18 and TRBJ2-3. The CDR3 loop spans 14 amino acids. CDR1 and CDR2 (germline): KGHSH, LQKENI. The CDR3: CASSSNVGTDTQYF.

The chain employs TRBV18 and TRBJ1-1; TCRdb lists TRBD1, though no DNA is available to test this call. This CDR3 spans 15 amino acids. CDR1 is KGHSH, CDR2 LQKENI, per germline. CDR3 in amino acids: CASSPRNGGNTEAFF.